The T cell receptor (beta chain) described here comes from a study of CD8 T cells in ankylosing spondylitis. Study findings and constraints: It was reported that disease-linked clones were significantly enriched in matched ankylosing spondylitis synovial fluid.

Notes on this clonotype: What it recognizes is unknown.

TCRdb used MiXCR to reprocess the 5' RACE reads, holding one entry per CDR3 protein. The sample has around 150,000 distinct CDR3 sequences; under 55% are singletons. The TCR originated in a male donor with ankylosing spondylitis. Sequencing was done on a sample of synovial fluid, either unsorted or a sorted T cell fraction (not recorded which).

The CDR3 region has the DNA TGTGCCAGCAGCCCGAAATTCCGACAGAACTTTAACTATGGCTACACCTTC. It specifies CASSPKFRQNFNYGYTF. The chain combines TRBV7-6 with TRBJ1-2; D might be TRBD1 (5 bases). The ends were cut back, 5 bases at V and 1 base at J, with 20 bases in the middle. This CDR3 has 17 amino acids. The germline V gene has CDR1 SGHVS and CDR2 FNYEAQ.